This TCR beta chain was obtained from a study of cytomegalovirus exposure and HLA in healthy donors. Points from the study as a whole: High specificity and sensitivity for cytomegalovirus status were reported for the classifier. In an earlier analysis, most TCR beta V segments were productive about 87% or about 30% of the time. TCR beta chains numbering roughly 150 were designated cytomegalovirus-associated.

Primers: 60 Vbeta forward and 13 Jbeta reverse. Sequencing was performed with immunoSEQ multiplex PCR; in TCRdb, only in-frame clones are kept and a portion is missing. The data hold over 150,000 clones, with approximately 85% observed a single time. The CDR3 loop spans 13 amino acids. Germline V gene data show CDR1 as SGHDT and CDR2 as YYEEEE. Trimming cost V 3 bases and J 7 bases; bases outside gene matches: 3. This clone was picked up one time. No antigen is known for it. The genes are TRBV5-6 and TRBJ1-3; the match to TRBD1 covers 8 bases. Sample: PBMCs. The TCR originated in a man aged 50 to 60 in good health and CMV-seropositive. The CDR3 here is CASSWTGLNTIYF. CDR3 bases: TGTGCCAGCAGCTGGACAGGGTTGAACACCATATATTTT.